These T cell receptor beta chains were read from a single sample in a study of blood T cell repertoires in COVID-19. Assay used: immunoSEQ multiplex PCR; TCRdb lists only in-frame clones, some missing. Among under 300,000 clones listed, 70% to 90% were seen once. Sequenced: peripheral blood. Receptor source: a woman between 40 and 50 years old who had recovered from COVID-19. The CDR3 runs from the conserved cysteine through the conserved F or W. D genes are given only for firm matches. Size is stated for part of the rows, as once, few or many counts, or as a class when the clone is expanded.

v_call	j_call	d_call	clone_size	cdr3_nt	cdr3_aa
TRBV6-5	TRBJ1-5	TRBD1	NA	TGTGCCAGCAGCCAAAACAGGGGCGGTCAGCCCCAGCATTTT	CASSQNRGGQPQHF
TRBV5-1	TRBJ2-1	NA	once	TGCGCCAGCAGCCCGGTCGGAGTGGGCAATGAGCAGTTCTTC	CASSPVGVGNEQFF
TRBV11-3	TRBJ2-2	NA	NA	TGTGCCAGCAGCTTAGCCCGAGGGGGCACCGGGGAGCTGTTTTTT	CASSLARGGTGELFF
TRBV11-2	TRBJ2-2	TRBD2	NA	TGTGCCAGCAGGTCGGGTACGGGAGGGCCGGAGACCGGGGAGCTGTTTTTT	CASRSGTGGPETGELFF
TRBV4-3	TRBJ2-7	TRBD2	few	TGCGCCAGCAGCCAAGATGGGCTAGCGGGAGAAGAGCAGTACTTC	CASSQDGLAGEEQYF
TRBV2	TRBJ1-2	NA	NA	TGTGCCAGCAGTTACAGCAACTATGGCTACACCTTC	CASSYSNYGYTF
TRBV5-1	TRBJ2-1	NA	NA	TGCGCCAGCAGCTCCACAAACTCCTACAATGAGCAGTTCTTC	CASSSTNSYNEQFF
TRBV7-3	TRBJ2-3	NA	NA	TGTGCCAGCAGCTCCTCCACAGATACGCAGTATTTT	CASSSSTDTQYF
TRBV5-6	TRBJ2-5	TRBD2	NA	TGTGCCAGCAGCTCAGCGGGAGGGCCCCCAGAGACCCAGTACTTC	CASSSAGGPPETQYF
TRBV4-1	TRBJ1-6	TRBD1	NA	TGCGCCAGCAGCCGAACCATAGCGGGACAGGGATATTCACCCCTCCACTTT	CASSRTIAGQGYSPLHF
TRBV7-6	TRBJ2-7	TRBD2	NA	TGTGCCAGCAGCTCCAGACTAGCGGGAGGGCTAGGGGAGCAGTACTTC	CASSSRLAGGLGEQYF
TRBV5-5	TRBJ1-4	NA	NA	TGTGCCAGCAGCTGGGCGCGGGGGAAACTGTTTTTT	CASSWARGKLFF
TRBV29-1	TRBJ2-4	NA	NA	TGCAGCGTTGAGATCCCGGTAAAAGCCAAAAACATTCAGTACTTC	CSVEIPVKAKNIQYF
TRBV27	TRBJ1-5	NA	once	TGTGCCAGCAGTCCACGGACAGACGGTCAGCCCCAGCATTTT	CASSPRTDGQPQHF
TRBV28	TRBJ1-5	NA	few	TGTGCCAGCAGTTTGGGGCGTCAGCCCCAGCATTTT	CASSLGRQPQHF
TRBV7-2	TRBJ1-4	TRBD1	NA	TGTGCCAGCAGCTTAGTGGGCAGGGGGGTTATTAATGAAAAACTGTTTTTT	CASSLVGRGVINEKLFF
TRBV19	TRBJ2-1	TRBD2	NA	TGTGCCAGTAGTATGTCCGGCCTAGCGGGAAATGAGCAGTTCTTC	CASSMSGLAGNEQFF
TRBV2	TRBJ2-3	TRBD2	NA	TGTGCCAGCAGCACCGGACTAGCGAGCCGAGATACGCAGTATTTT	CASSTGLASRDTQYF
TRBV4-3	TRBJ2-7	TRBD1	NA	TGCGCCAGCAGCCAAGATGGGCAGGGGGTGGGGGAGCAGTACTTC	CASSQDGQGVGEQYF
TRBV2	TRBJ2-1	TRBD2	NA	TGTGCCAGCACCCCCCCGCAGGGGAGCGGGAGGGGCGGTGAGCAGTTCTTC	CASTPPQGSGRGGEQFF
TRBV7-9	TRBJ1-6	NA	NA	TGTGCCAGCAGCTTGCAGATAGCTCTTAATTCACCCCTCCACTTT	CASSLQIALNSPLHF
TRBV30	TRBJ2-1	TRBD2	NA	TGTGCCTGGAGTCCCTTAGCGGGAGGGGATGAGCAGTTCTTC	CAWSPLAGGDEQFF
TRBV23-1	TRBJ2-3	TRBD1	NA	TGCGCCAGCAGTCATGCCGGGACAGGGGAAACAGATACGCAGTATTTT	CASSHAGTGETDTQYF
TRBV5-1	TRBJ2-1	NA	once	TGCGCCAGCAGTTTGGGCCCCCCTACGGTCAATGAGCAGTTCTTC	CASSLGPPTVNEQFF
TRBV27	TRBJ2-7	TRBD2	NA	TGTGCCAGCAGTCGGGGTCGGCTAGCGGGAGGCAGCTCCTACGAGCAGTACTTC	CASSRGRLAGGSSYEQYF
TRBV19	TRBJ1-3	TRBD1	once	TGTGCCAGTAGTATAGGGGACAGGGGCTCTGGAAACACCATATATTTT	CASSIGDRGSGNTIYF
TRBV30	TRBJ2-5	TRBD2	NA	TGTGCCTGGAGTATCACCCGGGGGGGGGCCCAGTACTTC	CAWSITRGGAQYF
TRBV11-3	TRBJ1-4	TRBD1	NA	TGTGCCAGCAGCCCCCACGGACAGGGGGGTAATGAAAAACTGTTTTTT	CASSPHGQGGNEKLFF
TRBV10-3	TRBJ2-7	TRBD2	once	TGTGCCATCAGTGGAATGACTAGCGGGTACGAGCAGTACTTC	CAISGMTSGYEQYF
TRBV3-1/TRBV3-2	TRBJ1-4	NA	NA	TGTGCCAGCAGCCCCGTACGGGGTGAAAAACTGTTTTTT	CASSPVRGEKLFF
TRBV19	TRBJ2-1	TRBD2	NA	TGTGCCAGTAGTCCCCCGGGACTAGCGGGAGTGAACAATGAGCAGTTCTTC	CASSPPGLAGVNNEQFF
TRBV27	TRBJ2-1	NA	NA	TGTGCCAGCAGTTTAGGGGCGAGCTCCTACAATGAGCAGTTCTTC	CASSLGASSYNEQFF
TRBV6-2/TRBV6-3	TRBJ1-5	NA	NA	TGTGCCAGCAGCCACCGGGCCCCAGGAGGGCCCCAGCATTTT	CASSHRAPGGPQHF
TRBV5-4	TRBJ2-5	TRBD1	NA	TGTGCCAGCAGCTTGGCAGGGGGCCGGGAGACCCAGTACTTC	CASSLAGGRETQYF
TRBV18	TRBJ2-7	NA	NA	TGTGCCAGCTCACTCCCCGGGACTGGGACCTACGAGCAGTACTTC	CASSLPGTGTYEQYF
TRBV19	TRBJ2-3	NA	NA	TGTGCCAGTAGCCGTGCGGGTACGCAGTATTTT	CASSRAGTQYF
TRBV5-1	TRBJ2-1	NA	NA	TGCGCCAGCAGCTTGGGCGGGACGGACTACAATGAGCAGTTCTTC	CASSLGGTDYNEQFF
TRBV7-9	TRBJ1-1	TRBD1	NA	TGTGCCAGCAGCTCCTTCCAGGGGGCAGGTGAAGCTTTCTTT	CASSSFQGAGEAFF
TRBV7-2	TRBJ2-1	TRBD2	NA	TGTGCCAGCAGCAAGGGACTAGCGGGAGGGGGGAATGAGCAGTTCTTC	CASSKGLAGGGNEQFF
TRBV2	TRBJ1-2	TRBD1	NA	TGTGCCAGCAGCAGGGGGGACTCCAGTAACTATGGCTACACCTTC	CASSRGDSSNYGYTF
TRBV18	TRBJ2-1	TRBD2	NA	TGTGCCAGCTCACCGACTAGCGGTGCCTACAATGAGCAGTTCTTC	CASSPTSGAYNEQFF
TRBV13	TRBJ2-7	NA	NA	TGTGCCAGCAGCTTACTTGTAGGGCTAGCCCCCTACGAGCAGTACTTC	CASSLLVGLAPYEQYF
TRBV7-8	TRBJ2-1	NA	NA	TGTGCCAGCAGCCCGTGGGGACTCGGCTCCTACAATGAGCAGTTCTTC	CASSPWGLGSYNEQFF
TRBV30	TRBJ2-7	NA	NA	TGTGCCTGGAGGGACAACTACGAGCAGTACTTC	CAWRDNYEQYF
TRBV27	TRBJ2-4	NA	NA	TGTGCCAGCAGTTTATCGGGCGGGGCGGGAGCCAAAAACATTCAGTACTTC	CASSLSGGAGAKNIQYF
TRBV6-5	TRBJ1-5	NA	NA	TGTGCCAGCCGGGGAGGGGCGGGGAGCAATCAGCCCCAGCATTTT	CASRGGAGSNQPQHF
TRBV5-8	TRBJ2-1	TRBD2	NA	TGTGCCAGCGATGGCCCCCCGGTGGGCGGGAGGGCCTGGTCCTACAATGAGCAGTTCTTC	CASDGPPVGGRAWSYNEQFF
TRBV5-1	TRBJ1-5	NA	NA	TGCGCCAGCAGCTTCGGTAGCAATCAGCCCCAGCATTTT	CASSFGSNQPQHF
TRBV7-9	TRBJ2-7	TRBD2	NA	TGTGCCAGCAGCCCCGTCGTGGGAGGTGTTGGACTAGGGTGGGGCGAGCAGTACTTC	CASSPVVGGVGLGWGEQYF
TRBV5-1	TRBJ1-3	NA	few	TGCGCCAGCAGTCCCGGGTCTGGAAACACCATATATTTT	CASSPGSGNTIYF
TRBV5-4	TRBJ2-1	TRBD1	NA	TGTGCCAGCAGCCCGGGGACAGGGTGGAATGAGCAGTTCTTC	CASSPGTGWNEQFF
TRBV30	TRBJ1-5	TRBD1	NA	TGTGCCTTAAACCGGGACAGGGGGCATCAGCCCCAGCATTTT	CALNRDRGHQPQHF
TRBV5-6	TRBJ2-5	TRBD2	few	TGTGCCAGCAGCTTGGTGGCTAGCGGGGGGGAGACCCAGTACTTC	CASSLVASGGETQYF
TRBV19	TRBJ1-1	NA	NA	TGTGCCAGCCCCCCCAACGCGGGGCCCACTGAAGCTTTCTTT	CASPPNAGPTEAFF